This record covers a single TCR beta chain. Germline V gives CDR1 LGHNA, CDR2 YNFKEQ. V lost 1 base and J 5 bases, leaving 14 bases between the germline ends. The CDR3 runs 15 residues. The data derive from a study of blood T cell repertoires in COVID-19. Original processing notes: Researchers report that nucleated cell counts were estimated from reference gene primer amplification. Libraries were prepared by immunoSEQ multiplex PCR; TCRdb keeps only in-frame clonotypes and omits some of them. V, J and clone size are taken as reported in that table, and D and trimming were inferred from the DNA itself. The sample records 120,000 or so clones, approximately 85% being singletons.

This chain uses TRBV4-2 with TRBJ2-5; D might be TRBD1 (5 bases). Material: peripheral blood. This clonotype was obtained from a woman older than 75 with acute or convalescent COVID-19. Here the CDR3 DNA reads TGTGCCAGCAGCCAAGCTTCGACAGTGGGGGAGACCCAGTACTTC. Its translation: CASSQASTVGETQYF.